This TCR beta chain is drawn from a study of response to subunit inactivated influenza vaccine. Study findings and constraints: Each seasonal influenza vaccination, the authors suggested, recruits few new T cells.

This clonotype was counted only a few times. No antigen is known for it. TCRdb re-called the RT-PCR reads through MiXCR, storing one row per CDR3 protein. The sample consists of roughly 180,000 distinct CDR3 sequences, around 9% of them appearing once. The source is a man aged 50 to 60 who received an inactivated influenza vaccine. The specimen comprised non-naive T cells sorted from PBMCs, sampled on the day of vaccination.

CDR3 region: CATSPSVSGANVLTF. The CDR3 region has the DNA TGTGCCACCTCCCCTTCTGTCTCTGGGGCCAACGTCCTGACTTTC. This chain joins TRBV7-2 and TRBJ2-6; D not resolved. The germline V gene encodes CDR1 SGHTA and CDR2 FQGNSA. V shed 10 bases and J shed 0 bases, with 13 bases lying between them. This CDR3 comprises 15 residues.